This entry lists 20 T cell receptor beta chains sequenced from one sample in a study of T cells in Graves' hyperthyroidism and ophthalmopathy. RNA transcripts gave rise to amplified TCR beta CDR3 regions. A first-round RT-PCR of the TCR CDR3 used the HTBI primer set. MiXCR was run by TCRdb on the multiplex PCR reads, yielding one entry per CDR3 protein. The sample includes under 300,000 distinct CDR3 sequences, nearly 15% seen only once; the top ten take 30%. The sample taken for sequencing was blood. These receptors were collected from a woman aged 45-59 years with Graves' hyperthyroidism that later progressed to Graves' ophthalmopathy.

The rearrangement joins TRBV7-3 to TRBJ2-3; 7 bases map to TRBD2. The CDR3 contains 14 residues. Germline CDR1 reads SGHTA; CDR2 reads FQGTGA. The trim removed 2 bases at V and 5 bases at J, leaving 4 bases unmatched. CDR3 bases: TGTGCCAGCAGCTTAGAAATAGCGGGAGATACGCAGTATTTT. Translating it yields CASSLEIAGDTQYF.

This clonotype was counted ten times or more. This chain links TRBV7-8 with TRBJ2-1; D possibly corresponds to TRBD2 (7 bases). Germline V gene sequence: CDR1 SGHVS, CDR2 FQNEAQ. This CDR3 comprises 15 residues. Trimming shortened V by 6 bases and J by 7 bases, and 19 bases separated the two germline ends. For the CDR3, the DNA is TGTGCCAGCAGAATGGGGGCGGGAGTCGATAATGAGCAGTTCTTC. This gives the protein CASRMGAGVDNEQFF.

The rearrangement uses TRBV19 and TRBJ1-1, with no clear D. The V gene's germline CDR1 is LNHDA and CDR2 SQIVND (reference sequence). There are 12 residues in the CDR3. V lost 6 bases, J lost 2 bases, and 7 bases lay in between. CDR3 in amino acids: CASRGPNTEAFF. The CDR3 nucleotides are TGTGCCAGTAGAGGCCCCAACACTGAAGCTTTCTTT.

This clonotype was counted ten times or more. The chain is built from TRBV10-2 and TRBJ1-5; D not certain. The CDR3 extends over 13 amino acids. Germline CDR1 and CDR2: WSHSY and SAAADI. With 3 bases removed from V and 7 bases from J, the gap between germline ends came to 10 bases. CDR3 sequence reads: CASSDGPYQPQHF. CDR3 sequence (DNA): TGCGCCAGCAGTGATGGGCCATACCAGCCCCAGCATTTT.

This clonotype has more than one count but fewer than ten. This CDR3 reads CASSPYSPGELFF. In DNA, the CDR3 is TGTGCCAGCAGTCCATATTCTCCCGGGGAGCTGTTTTTT. The chain joins TRBV12-3 or TRBV12-4 to TRBJ2-2; unclear D gene. Trimming stripped 5 bases from V and 6 bases from J, with 10 bases between. There are 13 residues in the CDR3.

Note on this clonotype: This sequence may be a read error, since a much larger clone differs from it by one base. The genes are TRBV9 and TRBJ2-7; maybe TRBD2 (5 bases). The V gene lost 0 bases and the J gene lost 8 bases, with 15 bases spanning the gap. From germline, CDR1 is SGDLS and CDR2 YYNGEE. This CDR3 has 14 residues. The CDR3 sequence: CASSVDRGSDKQYF. CDR3 coding DNA: TGTGCCAGCAGCGTAGATCGGGGATCTGACAAGCAGTACTTC. Supplemented by reference TRBV9 and TRBJ2-7, the full variable domain reads DSGVTQTPKHLITATGQRVTLRCSPRSGDLSVYWYQQSLDQGLQFLIQYYNGEERAKGNILERFSAQQFPDLHSELNLSSLELGDSALYFCASSVDRGSDKQYFGPGTRLTVT.

This clonotype was detected ten times or more. This chain joins TRBV30 and TRBJ1-1; D ambiguous. CDR1 is GTSNPN and CDR2 is SVGIG in the germline V gene (reference sequence). The V end lost 0 bases, the J end lost 6 bases, and 11 bases lay between the germline ends. This CDR3 contains 13 residues. In nucleotides, the CDR3 is TGTGCCTGGAGTGTAGGCCGAGTGGCTGAAGCTTTCTTT. It is translated as CAWSVGRVAEAFF. The variable domain in full, completed from reference TRBV30 and TRBJ1-1, reads SQTIHQWPATLVQPVGSPLSLECTVEGTSNPNLYWYRQAAGRGLQLLFYSVGIGQISSEVPQNLSASRPQDRQFILSSKKLLLSDSGFYLCAWSVGRVAEAFFGQGTRLTVV.

This clonotype was found many times. The chain has TRBV5-5 and TRBJ2-7, with TRBD1 identical over 9 bases. Germline V gives CDR1 SGHKS, CDR2 YYEKEE (reference sequence). CDR3 length: 13 amino acids. The junction had 4 bases not matched to a gene; V was cut back by 3 bases and J by 6 bases. Here the CDR3 reads CASSWGDRAEQYF. CDR3 nucleotide sequence: TGTGCCAGCAGCTGGGGGGACAGGGCCGAGCAGTACTTC. Drawing the rest from reference TRBV5-5 and TRBJ2-7, the complete variable domain is DAGVTQSPTHLIKTRGQQVTLRCSPISGHKSVSWYQQVLGQGPQFIFQYYEKEERGRGNFPDRFSARQFPNYSSELNVNALLLGDSALYLCASSWGDRAEQYFGPGTRLTVT.

This clonotype was picked up many times. This sequence joins TRBV12-3 or TRBV12-4 and TRBJ1-1; no clear D. This CDR3 spans 15 amino acids. Trimming left V 1 base short and J 6 bases short, with 15 bases between. For the CDR3, the DNA is TGTGCCAGCAGTTTAGAAGGCAGGACCGGGGCTGAAGCTTTCTTT. It yields the protein CASSLEGRTGAEAFF.

This clonotype was seen repeatedly, ten times or more. The rearrangement joins TRBV20-1 to TRBJ2-7; tentatively, D is TRBD2 (5 bases). CDR1 and CDR2 from the germline V gene are DFQATT and SNEGSKA (reference sequence). The V and J ends lost 5 bases and 3 bases respectively, with 11 bases between them. The CDR3 totals 12 residues. The CDR3 nucleotides are TGCAGTGCTGTCCCGGGGTACTACGAGCAGTACTTC. Residues: CSAVPGYYEQYF.

This clonotype was observed a few times. The chain is built from TRBV9 and TRBJ1-2, with D perhaps matching TRBD1 (5 bases). CDR3 length: 15 amino acids. The V gene's germline CDR1 is SGDLS and CDR2 YYNGEE. The V end lost 3 bases, the J end lost 4 bases, and 16 bases lay between the germline ends. Here the CDR3 DNA reads TGTGCCAGCAGCGGGTTGAGGGGACGCATCTATGGCTACACCTTC. It translates to CASSGLRGRIYGYTF. The full variable domain, in which reference TRBV9 and TRBJ1-2 provide the parts outside the CDR3, is DSGVTQTPKHLITATGQRVTLRCSPRSGDLSVYWYQQSLDQGLQFLIQYYNGEERAKGNILERFSAQQFPDLHSELNLSSLELGDSALYFCASSGLRGRIYGYTFGSGTRLTVV.

The chain carries TRBV4-1 and TRBJ2-2, with TRBD2 as a possible D gene (6 bases). The V gene's germline CDR1 is MGHRA and CDR2 YSYEKL. V was cut by 2 bases and J by 6 bases, with 10 bases left in between. The CDR3 is made up of 14 amino acids. As DNA, the CDR3 is TGCGCCAGCAGCCAAATCCGGGACTCCGGGGAGCTGTTTTTT. It specifies CASSQIRDSGELFF.

This clonotype was recorded a few times. V usage is TRBV9 and J usage is TRBJ1-2, with D perhaps matching TRBD1 (5 bases). This CDR3 is 17 amino acids long. Per the germline V gene, CDR1 is SGDLS and CDR2 is YYNGEE. V was clipped by 4 bases and J by 0 bases, with 19 bases between them. The CDR3 nucleotides are TGTGCCAGCAGCTCCAACCCCGGGACCGAGGCTAACTATGGCTACACCTTC. Its protein product is CASSSNPGTEANYGYTF.

This sequence joins TRBV19 and TRBJ2-5; the match to TRBD2 covers 7 bases. The CDR3 totals 13 residues. V was pared by 7 bases and J by 4 bases, with 6 bases of the junction left unmatched. The germline gives CDR1 LNHDA, CDR2 SQIVND (reference sequence). In nucleotides, the CDR3 is TGTGCCAGTATCCTGACTAGCAGAGAGACCCAGTACTTC. Protein product: CASILTSRETQYF.

There are many counts of this clonotype. CDR3 amino acids: CASSHSAQRQKLFF. Here the CDR3 DNA reads TGTGCCAGCAGCCACAGCGCCCAAAGGCAAAAACTGTTTTTT. The genes are TRBV28 and TRBJ1-4; D is uncertain. The V gene's germline CDR1 is MDHEN and CDR2 SYDVKM. This CDR3 has 14 residues. V lost 6 bases and J lost 9, with 17 bases in between. Full variable domain (missing parts from reference TRBV28 and TRBJ1-4): DVKVTQSSRYLVKRTGEKVFLECVQDMDHENMFWYRQDPGLGLRLIYFSYDVKMKEKGDIPEGYSVSREKKERFSLILESASTNQTSMYLCASSHSAQRQKLFFGSGTQLSVL.

This clonotype was counted only a few times. A clone one base away is much larger, so this may be a read error. J is TRBJ2-5 and V is TRBV18; TRBD1 agrees at 8 bases. Germline CDR1 reads KGHSH; CDR2 reads LQKENI. The CDR3 contains 13 residues. The CDR3 DNA reads TGTGCCAGCTCGCCCACAGGGGGACAGACCCAGTGCTTC. Residues: CASSPTGGQTQCF.

Many counts were recorded for this clonotype. The V call is TRBV11-1, the J call TRBJ2-3; 7 nucleotides match TRBD1. This CDR3 is 16 amino acids long. V was pared by 0 bases and J by 3 bases, with 6 bases of the junction left unmatched. Germline lookup yields CDR1 SGHAT and CDR2 FQDESV (reference sequence). CDR3 residues: CASSLALKGATDTQYF. The CDR3 DNA is TGTGCCAGCAGCTTAGCGCTAAAGGGGGCAACAGATACGCAGTATTTT.

A few counts support this clonotype. The chain is built from TRBV6-4 and TRBJ1-3; maybe TRBD1 (5 bases). The germline CDR1 and CDR2 sequences are MRHNA and SNTAGT. V was shortened by 2 bases and J by 4 bases, with 12 bases between the two germline ends. CDR3 size: 15 residues. The CDR3, as DNA: TGTGCCAGCAGTGACGCGGGGGTTGTCGGAAACACCATATATTTT. It translates to CASSDAGVVGNTIYF.

This clonotype showed up many times. The CDR3 DNA sequence: TGTGCCAGCAGTGAGGCGGAGAACACTGAAGCTTTCTTT. This codes for CASSEAENTEAFF. The rearrangement uses TRBV2 and TRBJ1-1, with no clear D. Germline CDR1 reads SNHLY; CDR2 reads FYNNEI. V was pared by 3 bases and J by 1 base, with 6 bases between. This CDR3 is built from 13 residues.

Ten or more counts support this clonotype. The chain links TRBV7-2 to TRBJ2-2; 14 bases agree with TRBD2. CDR3 length equals 15 residues. V shed 3 bases and J 6 bases; nucleotides not matched to a gene: 0. The V gene's germline CDR1 is SGHTA and CDR2 FQGNSA. DNA for the CDR3: TGTGCCAGCAGCTTGGGACTAGCGGGAGCCGGGGAGCTGTTTTTT. It is translated as CASSLGLAGAGELFF.